What follows is one TCR beta chain and its context. Researchers ran the PCR with 60 Vbeta and 13 Jbeta primers. The method was immunoSEQ multiplex PCR; TCRdb's version includes in-frame clones alone and lacks a portion of them. The sample carries tens of thousands of clones, over 70% recorded once. This CDR3 spans 15 amino acids. Trimming at V came to 1 base and at J to 4 bases, leaving 9 bases not matched to a gene. Germline V gives CDR1 GTSNPN, CDR2 SVGIG (reference sequence). The data were taken from a study of cytomegalovirus exposure and HLA in healthy donors. The specimen was PBMCs. This sequence originates from a man aged 65 to 79 in good health and CMV-seronegative. This chain connects TRBV30 to TRBJ1-2, with 7 positions matching TRBD1. The CDR3 bases are TGTGCCTGGAGTGCCGACAGGGTGTCCACCTATGGCTACACCTTC. This gives the protein CAWSADRVSTYGYTF.